This T cell receptor (beta chain) was captured in a study of Ad26.COV2.S vaccination and SARS-CoV-2 variants (dated by TCRdb to the early 2020s). Looking at the study overall: Vaccine-arm donors came from COV1001, a multicentre, randomized, double-blind, placebo-controlled phase I-IIa trial of Ad26.COV2.S in healthy adults. TCRbeta repertoire sequencing served as the tool for gauging how specific and how broad the SARS-CoV-2-reactive T cell receptors were following Ad26.COV2.S vaccination. Investigators did not know the trial group allocation while performing experiments and assessing outcomes. Trial participants were randomized into five groups of five, in which low-dose or high-dose Ad26.COV2.S was given once or twice, or placebo was given on both occasions. Ad26.COV2.S was given intramuscularly at 5x10^10 or 1x10^11 viral particles, as a single shot or as two shots 56 days apart. A total of some 30 samples were included in the TCR-sequenced set, comprising approximately 20 Ad26.COV2.S vaccine recipients, 5 placebo recipients and 8 SARS-CoV-2 convalescent individuals.

The sample's treatment or condition label, in plain terms: 19 received Ad26.COV2.S at low or high dose, single or two shots; about 5 received placebo; per-sample allocation not given. For vaccine and placebo recipients, the sequenced repertoires came from samples collected on day 63 after the first injection. In Cohort 1b, about 27 adults aged 18-55 years were enrolled at a single site in Boston, USA, between 29 July and 7 August 2020. Ad26.COV2.S was a replication-incompetent adenovirus type 26 vector expressing a prefusion-stabilized SARS-CoV-2 spike protein from the original Wuhan strain. A remark on this clone: Its antigen is still unknown. The input lacks base qualities; no much larger clone sits a single base away.

TCRbeta CDR3 regions were sequenced with the immunoSEQ Assay. After extraction, genomic DNA underwent amplification by bias-controlled multiplex PCR, followed by high-throughput sequencing. The original methods were these. To quantify the absolute abundance of every unique TCRbeta CDR3 region, sequences were collapsed and filtered. T cell fraction was estimated by normalizing TCRbeta template counts to usable DNA, which was measured by amplifying reference genes present in all nucleated cells. Repertoire TCRs were annotated as SARS-CoV-2-specific when V gene, CDR3 amino acid sequence and J gene were exactly matched to a known reactive TCR set. The reference SARS-CoV-2 TCR set came from MIRA and was filtered for enrichment in COVID-19-positive ImmuneCODE repertoires, removing public or cross-reactive TCRs. Using the MIRA antigens, annotated TCRs were further analysed by specific ORF or by position within an ORF. Breadth was defined as annotated unique rearrangements over total unique productive rearrangements; depth was the summed frequency of those rearrangements. Two-sided Wilcoxon rank-sum tests were applied when comparing TCR breadth between groups. The immuneACCESS repertoire file appears here via TCRdb, limited to in-frame rearrangements. These files lack a portion of the clones; in checked studies, under half of the deficit traces to unresolved V genes, and the cause of the others is not known. That table is the source of V, J and clone size, and D and trimming were worked out from the DNA. For this sample the table gives about 350,000 clones, of which roughly 91% were detected only once. The ten largest clones take up roughly 3.2% of the sample.

Broader findings and caveats from the paper: The study was not powered for comparison of responses between vaccine doses or regimens. Vaccine and placebo recipients had comparable non-spike TCR breadth, which fits with the vaccine containing only spike. Spike-specific TCR breadth was higher in Ad26.COV2.S recipients than in placebo recipients (P = 0.0014). The authors noted that total T cell responses may have been underestimated by the TCR breadth and depth analyses. After vaccination, substantial breadth of spike-specific CD8+ and CD4+ T cell responses was reported.

The sequences come from peripheral blood, collected in a trial of Ad26.COV2.S vaccine versus placebo. The source is a person aged 18-60 years who received the Ad26.COV2.S COVID-19 vaccine or a placebo.

The DNA is as follows: TGTGCCAGCAGTTACGGGGGGCTGGAGACCCAGTACTTC. Translated, this is CASSYGGLETQYF. The rearrangement combines TRBV6-6 with TRBJ2-5; the D segment is perhaps TRBD1 or TRBD2, each sharing 6 matched bases. V loses 2 bases of germline sequence and J loses 5 bases, and the interval between the two ends is 9 bases. The CDR3 numbers 13 residues from cysteine through phenylalanine. The entry retains the CDR3 DNA only, 39 bases that are in frame from base 1. Looking up the germline V gene (reference sequence) yields CDR1 MNHNY and CDR2 SVGAGI.